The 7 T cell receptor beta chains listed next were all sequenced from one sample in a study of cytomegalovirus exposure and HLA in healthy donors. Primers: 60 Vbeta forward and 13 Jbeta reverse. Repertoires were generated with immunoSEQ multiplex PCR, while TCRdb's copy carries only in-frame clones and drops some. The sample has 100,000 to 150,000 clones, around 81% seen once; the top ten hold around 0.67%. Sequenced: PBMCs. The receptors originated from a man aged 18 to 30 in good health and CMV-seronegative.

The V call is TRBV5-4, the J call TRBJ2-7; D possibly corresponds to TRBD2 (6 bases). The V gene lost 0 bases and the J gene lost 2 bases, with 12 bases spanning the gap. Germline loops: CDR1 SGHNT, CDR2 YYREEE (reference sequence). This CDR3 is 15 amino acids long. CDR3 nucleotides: TGTGCCAGCAGCTTGGCCGGGGGAAAACCCTACGAGCAGTACTTC. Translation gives CASSLAGGKPYEQYF.

The CDR3 coding sequence is TGTGCCAGCAGTGCCTCGGCTAGCGGGGGAGATGAGCAGTTCTTC. It codes for CASSASASGGDEQFF. The chain has TRBV6-4 and TRBJ2-1, with 10 nucleotides matching TRBD2. Germline CDR1 reads MRHNA; CDR2 reads SNTAGT. The V gene end was trimmed by 4 bases and the J gene end by 8 bases; junction bases not matched to a gene: 8. The CDR3 is made up of 15 amino acids.

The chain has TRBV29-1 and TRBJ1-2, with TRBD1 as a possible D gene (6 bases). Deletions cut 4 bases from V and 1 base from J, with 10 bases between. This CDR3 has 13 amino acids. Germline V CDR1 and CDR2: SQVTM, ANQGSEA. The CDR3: CSVVRGGNYGYTF. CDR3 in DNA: TGCAGCGTTGTTAGGGGGGGTAACTATGGCTACACCTTC. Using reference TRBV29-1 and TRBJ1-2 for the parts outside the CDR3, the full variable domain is SAVISQKPSRDICQRGTSLTIQCQVDSQVTMMFWYRQQPGQSLTLIATANQGSEATYESGFVIDKFPISRPNLTFSTLTVSNMSPEDSSIYLCSVVRGGNYGYTFGSGTRLTVV.

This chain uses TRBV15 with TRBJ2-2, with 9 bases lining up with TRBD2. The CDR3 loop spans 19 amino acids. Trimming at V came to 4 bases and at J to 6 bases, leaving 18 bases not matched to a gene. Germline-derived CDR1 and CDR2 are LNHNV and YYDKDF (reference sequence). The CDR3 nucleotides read TGTGCCACCAGCATTCAAATAAGGCTAGCGGGGTTGGTCTCCGGGGAGCTGTTTTTT. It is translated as CATSIQIRLAGLVSGELFF.

The CDR3 coding sequence is TGTGCCAGCAGCTTAGGGACGGATCGGGGGTCACCCCTCCACTTT. As protein: CASSLGTDRGSPLHF. This sequence joins TRBV7-8 and TRBJ1-6, with a tentative D call TRBD1 (5 bases). Trimming took 1 base from V and 10 from J, leaving 14 bases between them. Germline CDR1 and CDR2: SGHVS and FQNEAQ. This CDR3 has 15 residues.

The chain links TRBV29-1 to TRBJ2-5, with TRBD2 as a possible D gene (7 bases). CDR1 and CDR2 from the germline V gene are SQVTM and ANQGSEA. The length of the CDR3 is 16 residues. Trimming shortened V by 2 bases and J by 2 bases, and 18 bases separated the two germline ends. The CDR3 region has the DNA TGCAGCGTTGAACATATTACAGGGAGGGGGCAAGAGACCCAGTACTTC. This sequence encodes CSVEHITGRGQETQYF.

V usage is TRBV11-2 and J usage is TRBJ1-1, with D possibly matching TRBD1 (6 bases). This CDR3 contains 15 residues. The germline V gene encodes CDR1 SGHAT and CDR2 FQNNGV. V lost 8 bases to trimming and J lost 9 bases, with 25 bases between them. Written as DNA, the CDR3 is TGTGCCAGCCAAAACCCCGGCAGGGGCTTCCAAAAAGCTTTCTTT. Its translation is CASQNPGRGFQKAFF. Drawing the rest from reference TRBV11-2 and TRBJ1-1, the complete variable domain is EAGVAQSPRYKIIEKRQSVAFWCNPISGHATLYWYQQILGQGPKLLIQFQNNGVVDDSQLPKDRFSAERLKGVDSTLKIQPAKLEDSAVYLCASQNPGRGFQKAFFGQGTRLTVV.